The entry that follows covers one T cell receptor beta chain sequence. This record comes from a study of shared clonotypes between healthy human individuals. Across the whole study: Two female and a few male donors aged 18 to 49 were enrolled.

Repertoires were generated with immunoSEQ multiplex PCR, while TCRdb's copy carries only in-frame clones and drops some. This table holds roughly 2.6 million clones, approximately 90% found once. Trimming stripped 1 base from V and 3 bases from J, with 6 bases between. The CDR3 length is 13 residues. In germline, CDR1 is MNHNS, CDR2 SASEGT. Material for sequencing was naive CD4+ T cells sorted from blood. Subset noted: CD45RA+ positively selected. The TCR was taken from a man in his late teens or twenties in good health. This chain joins TRBV6-1 and TRBJ1-1, with D unclear. As DNA, the CDR3 is TGTGCCAGCAGTGAAGGGAGGGACACTGAAGCTTTCTTT. Translating it yields CASSEGRDTEAFF.